This TCR beta chain was documented in a study of PD-1 blockade in mismatch repair-deficient tumors. The overall study: Patients had eleven to twelve mismatch repair-deficient cancer types, all previously treated and progressing.

V lost 8 bases and J lost 5; bases outside the gene matches: 8. The CDR3 has 13 amino acids. Germline-derived CDR1 and CDR2 are MNHEY and SMNVEV (reference sequence). Time point described: roughly 11-day in vitro stimulation with candidate neoantigen peptide 6. The TCR-sequenced patients were a few responders to pembrolizumab. Six or seven ELISpot-reactive neoantigen peptides each drove a roughly eleven-day in vitro stimulation. The study's findings and limits: Tumor-resident clones, often absent from pretreatment blood, expanded after pembrolizumab and then contracted.

In the case of this clone: What it binds is not known. In the same sample, other DNA sequences code for this CDR3.

Using immunoSEQ multiplex PCR, the repertoire was profiled, and TCRdb retains in-frame clones only, with some absent. The sample yields about 14,000 clones, around 86% seen once. The source material was cells cultured in vitro, sampled from a patient treated with pembrolizumab. This receptor was taken from an adult with mismatch repair-deficient cancer. This rearrangement joins TRBV27 to TRBJ2-5; 7 nucleotides agree with TRBD2. The CDR3 loop is CASGRAIGETQYF. DNA of the CDR3: TGTGCCAGCGGGAGGGCCATCGGGGAGACCCAGTACTTC.